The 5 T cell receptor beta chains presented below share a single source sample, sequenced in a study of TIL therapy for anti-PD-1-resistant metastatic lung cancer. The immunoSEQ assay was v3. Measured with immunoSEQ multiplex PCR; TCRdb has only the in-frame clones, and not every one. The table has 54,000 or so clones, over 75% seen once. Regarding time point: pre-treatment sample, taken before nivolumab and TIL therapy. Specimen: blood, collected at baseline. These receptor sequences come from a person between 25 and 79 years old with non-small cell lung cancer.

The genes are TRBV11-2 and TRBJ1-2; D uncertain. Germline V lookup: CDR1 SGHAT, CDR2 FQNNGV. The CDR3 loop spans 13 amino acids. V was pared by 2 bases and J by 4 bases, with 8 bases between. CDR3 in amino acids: CASSLSAPYGYTF. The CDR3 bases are TGTGCCAGCAGCTTATCAGCCCCCTATGGCTACACCTTC.

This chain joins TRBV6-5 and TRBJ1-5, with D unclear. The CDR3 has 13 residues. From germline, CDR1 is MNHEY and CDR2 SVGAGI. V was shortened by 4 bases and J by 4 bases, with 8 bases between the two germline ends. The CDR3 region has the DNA TGTGCCAGCAGTTCAGGAACGAATCAGCCCCAGCATTTT. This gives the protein CASSSGTNQPQHF.

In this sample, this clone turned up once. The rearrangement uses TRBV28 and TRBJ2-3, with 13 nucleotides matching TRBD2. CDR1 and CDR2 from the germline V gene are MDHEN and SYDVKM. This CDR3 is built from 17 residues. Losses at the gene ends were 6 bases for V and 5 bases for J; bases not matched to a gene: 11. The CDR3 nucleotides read TGTGCCAGCAGCCGAAGCCCCGGACTAGCGGGAGTAGATACGCAGTATTTT. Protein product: CASSRSPGLAGVDTQYF.

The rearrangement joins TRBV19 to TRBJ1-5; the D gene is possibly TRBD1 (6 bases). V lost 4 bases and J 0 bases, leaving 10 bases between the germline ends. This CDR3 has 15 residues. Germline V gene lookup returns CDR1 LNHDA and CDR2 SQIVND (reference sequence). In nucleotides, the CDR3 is TGTGCCAGTAGTACAGGGGCTCCTAGCAATCAGCCCCAGCATTTT. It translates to CASSTGAPSNQPQHF. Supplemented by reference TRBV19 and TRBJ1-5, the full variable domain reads DGGITQSPKYLFRKEGQNVTLSCEQNLNHDAMYWYRQDPGQGLRLIYYSQIVNDFQKGDIAEGYSVSREKKESFPLTVTSAQKNPTAFYLCASSTGAPSNQPQHFGDGTRLSIL.

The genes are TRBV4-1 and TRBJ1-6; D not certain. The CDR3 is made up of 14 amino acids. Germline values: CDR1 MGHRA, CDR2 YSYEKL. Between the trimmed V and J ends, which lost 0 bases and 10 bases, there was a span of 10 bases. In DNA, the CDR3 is TGCGCCAGCAGCCAAGATGGGTTTTACTCACCCCTCCACTTT. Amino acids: CASSQDGFYSPLHF.